The 21 T cell receptor beta chains below all came from one sample that was sequenced in a study of blood T cell repertoires in COVID-19. This table comes from immunoSEQ multiplex PCR, and its TCRdb copy is limited to in-frame clones, with some not included. The data contain fewer than 250,000 clones, more than 75% of them seen just once; the ten biggest clones take up 9.5% to 15%. Sequencing used peripheral blood. These receptors were collected from a woman aged 40 to 49 with acute or convalescent COVID-19.

This clone showed up just a few times. This rearrangement joins TRBV30 to TRBJ1-5, with a possible D match to TRBD1 (6 bases). The V and J ends lost 5 bases and 7 bases respectively, with 15 bases between them. The CDR3 has 13 amino acids. CDR1 is GTSNPN, CDR2 SVGIG, per germline (reference sequence). Here the CDR3 reads CAWGVQGLQPQHF. CDR3 bases: TGTGCCTGGGGGGTACAGGGTCTACAGCCCCAGCATTTT.

The rearrangement uses TRBV7-3 and TRBJ1-1, with D possibly matching TRBD1 (5 bases). CDR3 size: 14 residues. Looked up from germline, CDR1 is SGHTA and CDR2 is FQGTGA. V lost 5 bases and J 5 bases, leaving 15 bases between the germline ends. The CDR3 DNA reads TGTGCCAGCAGCCCCCAGGGAGGGGAAACTGAAGCTTTCTTT. This translates into CASSPQGGETEAFF.

The DNA for the CDR3 is TGTGCCAGCAGCCCCCCCCAGGGGATCTATGGCTACACCTTC. This sequence encodes CASSPPQGIYGYTF. V is TRBV5-6 and J is TRBJ1-2; a weak D match, TRBD1 (6 bases). The CDR3 spans 14 residues. CDR1 is SGHDT and CDR2 is YYEEEE in the germline V gene. V was cut by 4 bases and J by 4 bases, with 14 bases left in between.

J is TRBJ2-7 and V is TRBV21-1; TRBD1 is the table's D call and was not checked against the DNA. TRBV21-1 is a listed pseudogene. The CDR3 totals 15 residues. This CDR3 reads CASPKHLQGPYEQYF. The CDR3 nucleotides read TGTGCCAGCCCAAAGCACTTACAGGGACCCTACGAGCAGTACTTC.

J is TRBJ1-4 and V is TRBV6-5; no definite D call. V was cut by 6 bases and J by 4 bases, with 15 bases left in between. Germline V gene lookup returns CDR1 MNHEY and CDR2 SVGAGI. CDR3 size: 15 residues. CDR3: CASRTVAFGNEKLFF. For the CDR3, the DNA is TGTGCCAGCAGAACAGTGGCGTTCGGTAATGAAAAACTGTTTTTT.

This chain joins TRBV4-3 and TRBJ2-3; 7 bases agree with TRBD2. Per the germline V gene, CDR1 is LGHNA and CDR2 is YSLEER. The CDR3 runs to 17 residues. The junction had 8 bases not matched to a gene; V was cut back by 0 bases and J by 2 bases. CDR3 in DNA: TGCGCCAGCAGCCAAGATAAGGCTAGCGGCCTCACAGATACGCAGTATTTT. It is translated as CASSQDKASGLTDTQYF.

The V gene is TRBV7-2, the J gene TRBJ2-2; possibly TRBD1 for D (6 bases). Germline loops: CDR1 SGHTA, CDR2 FQGNSA. The ends were cut back, 5 bases at V and 5 bases at J, with 21 bases in the middle. CDR3 length: 17 residues. Here the CDR3 DNA reads TGTGCCAGCAGCCCCCCAGTAGGGGGACCCCAGACCGGGGAGCTGTTTTTT. Residues: CASSPPVGGPQTGELFF. Drawing the rest from reference TRBV7-2 and TRBJ2-2, the complete variable domain is GAGVSQSPSNKVTEKGKDVELRCDPISGHTALYWYRQSLGQGLEFLIYFQGNSAPDKSGLPSDRFSAERTGGSVSTLTIQRTQQEDSAVYLCASSPPVGGPQTGELFFGEGSRLTVL.

The chain links TRBV5-1 to TRBJ1-2; D unresolved. Looked up from germline, CDR1 is SGHRS and CDR2 is YFSETQ. The CDR3 consists of 13 residues. The V and J ends lost 0 bases and 2 bases respectively, with 5 bases between them. The CDR3 spells CASSLDQNYGYTF. CDR3 bases: TGCGCCAGCAGCTTGGATCAGAACTATGGCTACACCTTC.

The rearrangement joins TRBV27 to TRBJ2-7, with 8 bases matching TRBD2. The germline gives CDR1 MNHEY, CDR2 SMNVEV (reference sequence). Trimming took 3 bases from V and 0 from J; bases not matched to a gene: 7. This CDR3 is built from 16 residues. Here the CDR3 reads CASSFTSGYSSYEQYF. CDR3 in DNA: TGTGCCAGCAGTTTTACTAGCGGCTACAGCTCCTACGAGCAGTACTTC.

This clone was counted once. This chain connects TRBV6-5 to TRBJ2-7; D gene ambiguous. Germline V lookup: CDR1 MNHEY, CDR2 SVGAGI. V was shortened by 0 bases and J by 3 bases, with 6 bases between the two germline ends. There are 13 residues in the CDR3. CDR3 amino acids: CASSYSSFYEQYF. CDR3 bases: TGTGCCAGCAGTTACTCGTCTTTCTACGAGCAGTACTTC.

The chain carries TRBV5-1 and TRBJ2-2; TRBD2 matches at 9 bases. The CDR3 runs 17 residues. Germline CDR1 and CDR2: SGHRS and YFSETQ. V dropped 4 bases and J dropped 7; count of bases not matched to a gene: 14. The CDR3 protein is CASSPRGASGNVGELFF. CDR3 nucleotides: TGCGCCAGCAGCCCCCGAGGGGCTAGCGGGAATGTCGGGGAGCTGTTTTTT.

J is TRBJ2-3 and V is TRBV10-3; 15 bases map to TRBD2. From germline, CDR1 is ENHRY and CDR2 SYGVKD. V gave up 0 bases and J gave up 0 bases; unmatched junction bases: 4. CDR3 length equals 19 residues. CDR3 region: CAISESGLAGGRSTDTQYF. CDR3 sequence (DNA): TGTGCCATCAGTGAGTCCGGACTAGCGGGAGGGCGTAGCACAGATACGCAGTATTTT.

The chain joins TRBV19 to TRBJ1-5; 7 bases are a match to TRBD1. CDR3 size: 13 residues. CDR1 and CDR2 from the germline V gene are LNHDA and SQIVND (reference sequence). With 7 bases clipped from V and 4 bases from J, the junction kept 4 bases outside the gene matches. CDR3: CASTDRNNQPQHF. CDR3 nucleotide sequence: TGTGCCAGTACGGACAGGAATAATCAGCCCCAGCATTTT.

This clone was counted once. The rearrangement joins TRBV7-2 to TRBJ2-7; no reliable D call. The CDR3 length is 17 residues. The V gene lost 6 bases and the J gene lost 2 bases, with 23 bases spanning the gap. The germline CDR1 and CDR2 sequences are SGHTA and FQGNSA. The CDR3 DNA is TGTGCCAGCAGATTGACCCCCCTAGACGGCGCGCCCTACGAGCAGTACTTC. Protein sequence: CASRLTPLDGAPYEQYF. The full variable domain, in which reference TRBV7-2 and TRBJ2-7 provide the parts outside the CDR3, is GAGVSQSPSNKVTEKGKDVELRCDPISGHTALYWYRQSLGQGLEFLIYFQGNSAPDKSGLPSDRFSAERTGGSVSTLTIQRTQQEDSAVYLCASRLTPLDGAPYEQYFGPGTRLTVT.

V gene TRBV27 combines with J gene TRBJ2-5; 7 nucleotides agree with TRBD1. CDR3 length equals 14 residues. CDR1 is MNHEY, CDR2 SMNVEV, per germline (reference sequence). V shed 6 bases, J shed 5 bases, and the junction held 9 bases outside the gene matches. As DNA, the CDR3 is TGTGCCAGCAGGGACAGGCTCCTCGTTGAGACCCAGTACTTC. It is translated as CASRDRLLVETQYF.

The chain carries TRBV19 and TRBJ2-2; 14 positions agree with TRBD2. CDR3 size: 16 residues. The ends lost 3 bases at V and 7 bases at J; junction bases unmatched: 4. The germline V gene has CDR1 LNHDA and CDR2 SQIVND (reference sequence). CDR3 protein: CASSMTSGGAVGELFF. The DNA of the CDR3 is TGTGCCAGTAGTATGACTAGCGGGGGGGCTGTCGGGGAGCTGTTTTTT.

This clone was recorded once. The chain uses TRBV3-1 (or the pseudogene TRBV3-2) and TRBJ1-1; 7 bases map to TRBD1. V shed 2 bases, J shed 7 bases, and the junction held 10 bases outside the gene matches. The germline V gene has CDR1 LGHDT and CDR2 YNNKEL (reference sequence). This CDR3 has 15 residues. In DNA form, the CDR3 reads TGTGCCAGCAGCCAATCCTTTCCAGGGGACAGTGAAGCTTTCTTT. Its protein is CASSQSFPGDSEAFF.

This rearrangement joins TRBV5-6 to TRBJ2-5; 8 positions agree with TRBD1. CDR1 is SGHDT, CDR2 YYEEEE, per germline. The CDR3 contains 16 residues. Germline trimming cut 2 bases from V and 1 base from J; bases unmatched to any gene: 7. CDR3: CASSLGAGGGQETQYF. CDR3 nucleotide sequence: TGTGCCAGCAGCTTAGGGGCAGGGGGCGGCCAAGAGACCCAGTACTTC.

The chain employs TRBV7-2 and TRBJ2-5, with D maybe TRBD2 (5 bases). The CDR3 length is 16 residues. CDR1 and CDR2 (germline): SGHTA, FQGNSA. Deletions cut 2 bases from V and 4 bases from J, with 17 bases between. The CDR3 protein is CASSLRPTTSGETQYF. The CDR3 DNA is TGTGCCAGCAGCTTACGTCCGACTACCTCGGGAGAGACCCAGTACTTC.

This clone was picked up one time. This chain links TRBV6-1 with TRBJ1-5; the match to TRBD1 covers 9 bases. After removal of 5 bases from V and 1 base from J, the junction contained 3 bases not matched to a gene. The germline V gene encodes CDR1 MNHNS and CDR2 SASEGT. The CDR3 loop spans 15 amino acids. The DNA of the CDR3 is TGTGCCAGCAGTCCCGGGACAGGGAGCAATCAGCCCCAGCATTTT. The encoded protein is CASSPGTGSNQPQHF.

The CDR3 reads CASSLGLAGEYEQYF. Written as DNA, the CDR3 is TGCGCCAGCAGCCTAGGACTAGCGGGAGAGTACGAGCAGTACTTC. V and J are TRBV4-3 and TRBJ2-7; TRBD2 agrees at 13 bases. Germline V gives CDR1 LGHNA, CDR2 YSLEER. The CDR3 spans 15 residues. V lost 4 bases to trimming and J lost 4 bases; unmatched junction nucleotides: 4.